These 29 T cell receptor beta chains were sequenced from one sample in a study of blood T cell repertoires in COVID-19 (TCRdb year 2020). Library construction relied on the immunoSEQ multiplex PCR assay. Entries here come from immuneACCESS through TCRdb and include only in-frame sequences with V and J called. Some clones fail to appear in such tables; in the studies checked, an unresolved V gene covers under half of the shortfall, and the cause of the remainder is unknown. Present in this sample are about 55,000 clones, more than 85% of which were seen just once. The top ten constitute about 6% of the sample. Sequencing used peripheral blood. The receptors were sampled from a man in his forties or fifties with active COVID-19.

J is TRBJ1-6 and V is TRBV14; D is uncertain. This CDR3 spans 13 amino acids. Trimming shortened V by 0 bases and J by 8 bases, and 5 bases separated the two germline ends. CDR1 is SGHDN and CDR2 is FVKESK in the germline V gene. In DNA form, the CDR3 reads TGTGCCAGCAGCCAAGAAGGAGATTCACCCCTCCACTTT. As protein: CASSQEGDSPLHF.

The chain employs TRBV12-3 or TRBV12-4 and TRBJ2-5; D possibly corresponds to TRBD2 (5 bases). Trimming took 3 bases from V and 14 from J, leaving 16 bases between them. The CDR3 has 12 residues. CDR3 in amino acids: CASSLVPGRTYF. DNA of the CDR3: TGTGCCAGCAGTTTGGTTCCTGGGCGGACTTACTTC.

The chain carries TRBV7-9 and TRBJ2-7; 9 nucleotides agree with TRBD1. The CDR3 extends over 12 amino acids. V lost 10 bases and J lost 2; bases outside the gene matches: 3. The germline gives CDR1 SEHNR, CDR2 FQNEAQ (reference sequence). CDR3 protein: CATGQGTYEQYF. In DNA form, the CDR3 reads TGTGCCACCGGACAGGGGACCTACGAGCAGTACTTC.

In DNA, the CDR3 is TGTGCCACCAGCAGACCCGGGACAGGGGCTCTTGAAGCTTTCTTT. Its protein product is CATSRPGTGALEAFF. The chain uses TRBV15 and TRBJ1-1; 10 bases map to TRBD1. Germline loops: CDR1 LNHNV, CDR2 YYDKDF (reference sequence). This CDR3 has 15 residues. V shed 2 bases, J shed 7 bases, and the junction held 7 bases outside the gene matches.

The genes are TRBV3-1 (or the pseudogene TRBV3-2) and TRBJ1-1; D perhaps matches TRBD1 (5 bases). V lost 4 bases, J lost 0 bases, and 9 bases lay in between. The CDR3 has 14 residues. CDR1 and CDR2 (germline): LGHDT, YNNKEL (reference sequence). CDR3 sequence reads: CASSRGGVNTEAFF. The CDR3 region has the DNA TGTGCCAGCAGCCGGGGAGGGGTGAACACTGAAGCTTTCTTT.

This clone was recorded only once. V and J are TRBV5-8 and TRBJ2-3, with D possibly TRBD1 on 6 matching bases. Germline values: CDR1 SGHTS, CDR2 YDEGEE. This CDR3 comprises 16 residues. Trimming cost V 0 bases and J 6 bases, with 17 bases left between them. The CDR3 DNA is TGTGCCAGCAGCTTGGTACAGGGCAGAGGAGAGGATACGCAGTATTTT. It translates to CASSLVQGRGEDTQYF.

V usage is TRBV15 and J usage is TRBJ2-3, with D possibly TRBD1 on 6 matching bases. This CDR3 region has 14 residues. Germline CDR1 is LNHNV and CDR2 is YYDKDF (reference sequence). Between the trimmed V and J ends, which lost 4 bases and 1 base, there was a span of 9 bases. CDR3 residues: CATSISGGTDTQYF. The CDR3 DNA follows: TGTGCCACCAGCATCTCAGGGGGCACAGATACGCAGTATTTT.

This clone was detected only once. The gene calls are TRBV19 and TRBJ2-6, with TRBD1 matching 7 bases. Per the germline V gene, CDR1 is LNHDA and CDR2 is SQIVND (reference sequence). V lost 4 bases and J lost 16; bases outside the gene matches: 16. The CDR3 consists of 15 residues. The CDR3 DNA reads TGTGCCAGTAGTACCGCCCGGTTTAGCAGGGGGACGCTGACTTTC. Translation: CASSTARFSRGTLTF.

J is TRBJ2-7 and V is TRBV15; possibly TRBD1 for D (5 bases). V gave up 3 bases and J gave up 6 bases, with 12 bases separating them. This CDR3 region has 13 residues. Germline V lookup: CDR1 LNHNV, CDR2 YYDKDF (reference sequence). The CDR3 loop is CATSRDGQGEQYF. CDR3 DNA: TGTGCCACCAGCAGGGATGGGCAGGGCGAGCAGTACTTC.

This clone has more than one count but fewer than ten. This chain uses TRBV3-1 (or the pseudogene TRBV3-2) with TRBJ1-5; TRBD1 matches at 8 bases. The CDR3 is 16 amino acids. The V gene end was trimmed by 0 bases and the J gene end by 6 bases; junction bases not matched to a gene: 7. Germline lookup yields CDR1 LGHDT and CDR2 YNNKEL (reference sequence). The DNA for the CDR3 is TGTGCCAGCAGCCAAGAAGCAGGGGGCCTAGGTCAGCCCCAGCATTTT. Amino acid sequence: CASSQEAGGLGQPQHF.

The chain uses TRBV6-5 and TRBJ2-3, with TRBD2 as a possible D gene (5 bases). Trimming shortened V by 4 bases and J by 2 bases, and 10 bases separated the two germline ends. The CDR3 has 14 amino acids. The germline gives CDR1 MNHEY, CDR2 SVGAGI. CDR3 sequence: CASSWAGLTDTQYF. The CDR3, as DNA: TGTGCCAGCAGTTGGGCGGGCCTCACAGATACGCAGTATTTT.

The V call is TRBV4-2, the J call TRBJ2-3; 10 nucleotides agree with TRBD2. This CDR3 region has 16 residues. Germline CDR1 and CDR2: LGHNA and YNFKEQ. Unmatched junction bases numbered 6, after V lost 4 bases and J lost 2 bases. The DNA of the CDR3 is TGTGCCAGCAGCCGACAACTAGCGGGGCCCACAGATACGCAGTATTTT. This translates into CASSRQLAGPTDTQYF.

This chain uses TRBV9 with TRBJ1-4, with 12 bases identical to TRBD1. After removal of 4 bases from V and 7 bases from J, the junction contained 5 bases not matched to a gene. The length of the CDR3 is 15 residues. Germline values: CDR1 SGDLS, CDR2 YYNGEE. The CDR3 sequence is CASSNRDRGLEKLFF. The CDR3 DNA follows: TGTGCCAGCAGCAACCGGGACAGGGGGCTTGAAAAACTGTTTTTT.

The V gene is TRBV6-6, the J gene TRBJ2-1, with TRBD1 identical over 11 bases. Germline trimming cut 6 bases from V and 7 bases from J; bases unmatched to any gene: 5. Germline lookup yields CDR1 MNHNY and CDR2 SVGAGI (reference sequence). The CDR3 has 14 residues. The CDR3: CASRAGTGGNEQFF. DNA for the CDR3: TGTGCCAGCAGAGCTGGGACAGGGGGGAATGAGCAGTTCTTC.

The CDR3: CASSIAGTGSGANVLTF. The CDR3 DNA reads TGTGCCAGTAGTATAGCCGGGACAGGGTCTGGGGCCAACGTCCTGACTTTC. The chain recombines TRBV19 with TRBJ2-6; 9 nucleotides line up with TRBD1. The germline V gene encodes CDR1 LNHDA and CDR2 SQIVND (reference sequence). Germline trimming cut 1 base from V and 1 base from J; bases unmatched to any gene: 2. The CDR3 contains 17 residues. Drawing the rest from reference TRBV19 and TRBJ2-6, the complete variable domain is DGGITQSPKYLFRKEGQNVTLSCEQNLNHDAMYWYRQDPGQGLRLIYYSQIVNDFQKGDIAEGYSVSREKKESFPLTVTSAQKNPTAFYLCASSIAGTGSGANVLTFGAGSRLTVL.

The chain recombines TRBV29-1 with TRBJ2-1, with 7 nucleotides matching TRBD2. The V gene's germline CDR1 is SQVTM and CDR2 ANQGSEA. The CDR3 has 16 amino acids. V gave up 1 base and J gave up 1 base; unmatched junction bases: 7. This chain's CDR3 is CSVEVGAGWSYNEQFF. CDR3 nucleotides: TGCAGCGTTGAAGTCGGAGCGGGATGGTCCTACAATGAGCAGTTCTTC.

CDR3 sequence (DNA): TGTGCCAGCAGTTACGGGGCGGAGACCCAGTACTTC. It is translated as CASSYGAETQYF. The rearrangement links TRBV6-5 to TRBJ2-5, with D possibly being TRBD1 (5 bases). Trimming pared 2 bases from V and 5 bases from J, leaving 6 bases between. The V gene's germline CDR1 is MNHEY and CDR2 SVGAGI. The CDR3 loop spans 12 amino acids.

The chain is built from TRBV7-2 and TRBJ2-6; 7 bases match TRBD1. CDR1 SGHTA and CDR2 FQGNSA come from the germline V gene. V was clipped by 5 bases and J by 0 bases; unmatched bases: 4. The CDR3 is made up of 16 amino acids. The CDR3 protein is CASSPPGGSGANVLTF. Here the CDR3 DNA reads TGTGCCAGCAGCCCACCAGGGGGCTCTGGGGCCAACGTCCTGACTTTC. The variable domain in full, with the rest retrieved from reference TRBV7-2 and TRBJ2-6, is GAGVSQSPSNKVTEKGKDVELRCDPISGHTALYWYRQSLGQGLEFLIYFQGNSAPDKSGLPSDRFSAERTGGSVSTLTIQRTQQEDSAVYLCASSPPGGSGANVLTFGAGSRLTVL.

This chain joins TRBV7-6 and TRBJ2-1, with D possibly matching TRBD1 (6 bases). CDR1 and CDR2 from the germline V gene are SGHVS and FNYEAQ. Trimming pared 4 bases from V and 10 bases from J, leaving 20 bases between. The CDR3 extends over 15 amino acids. The CDR3 coding sequence is TGTGCCAGCAGCTCAGAAGTGACGGACAGCAGGGAGCAGTTCTTC. Translated, it gives CASSSEVTDSREQFF. The full variable domain, in which reference TRBV7-6 and TRBJ2-1 provide the parts outside the CDR3, is GAGVSQSPRYKVTKRGQDVALRCDPISGHVSLYWYRQALGQGPEFLTYFNYEAQQDKSGLPNDRFSAERPEGSISTLTIQRTEQRDSAMYRCASSSEVTDSREQFFGPGTRLTVL.

The rearrangement uses TRBV29-1 and TRBJ2-3, with D perhaps matching TRBD1 (6 bases). Germline V CDR1 and CDR2: SQVTM, ANQGSEA. The length of the CDR3 is 13 residues. With 3 bases removed from V and 2 bases from J, the gap between germline ends came to 9 bases. The CDR3 DNA is TGCAGCGTTGAGCAGGGGCTCACAGATACGCAGTATTTT. Its translation is CSVEQGLTDTQYF.

CDR3 loop: CASSLTTTYEQYF. The CDR3 DNA reads TGTGCCAGCAGTTTAACGACTACCTACGAGCAGTACTTC. The chain employs TRBV12-3 or TRBV12-4 and TRBJ2-7, with D possibly TRBD2 on 5 matching bases. The V end lost 2 bases, the J end lost 2 bases, and 7 bases lay between the germline ends. The length of the CDR3 is 13 residues.

The J gene is TRBJ1-6, the V gene TRBV12-3 or TRBV12-4; D may be TRBD1 (5 bases). CDR3 length: 13 residues. The V end lost 3 bases, the J end lost 8 bases, and 8 bases lay between the germline ends. CDR3: CASSLTAYSPLHF. The DNA of the CDR3 is TGTGCCAGCAGTTTGACAGCCTATTCACCCCTCCACTTT.

J is TRBJ1-1 and V is TRBV18, with D unresolved. V was cut by 6 bases and J by 4 bases, with 12 bases left in between. The CDR3 totals 13 residues. Per germline, CDR1 KGHSH and CDR2 LQKENI. In DNA, the CDR3 is TGTGCCAGCTCTTCACAGAGTCGCACTGAAGCTTTCTTT. Translated, it gives CASSSQSRTEAFF.

This chain links TRBV6-5 with TRBJ2-7, with unresolved D. V was clipped by 6 bases and J by 3 bases, with 12 bases between them. CDR3 length: 13 residues. The germline CDR1 and CDR2 sequences are MNHEY and SVGAGI. The CDR3 loop is CASSGRNHYEQYF. The CDR3 region has the DNA TGTGCCAGCAGCGGTCGAAACCACTACGAGCAGTACTTC.

The chain combines TRBV6-4 with TRBJ2-3, with 16 bases identical to TRBD2. CDR1 and CDR2 (germline): MRHNA, SNTAGT. The CDR3 totals 18 residues. The junction had 8 bases not matched to a gene; V was cut back by 6 bases and J by 2 bases. CDR3 in amino acids: CASSGGTSGGADTDTQYF. In DNA form, the CDR3 reads TGTGCCAGCAGCGGCGGGACTAGCGGGGGGGCCGACACAGATACGCAGTATTTT.

The chain links TRBV10-2 to TRBJ2-4, with D perhaps TRBD2 (6 bases). CDR1 and CDR2 from the germline V gene are WSHSY and SAAADI. V was cut by 7 bases and J by 1 base, with 8 bases left in between. This CDR3 has 13 residues. CDR3 sequence: CASKEGAKNIQYF. The CDR3 region has the DNA TGCGCCAGCAAGGAGGGGGCCAAAAACATTCAGTACTTC.

The CDR3 nucleotides are TGTGCCTCACGGTGGCGGGGATTCTCCTACGAGCAGTACTTC. The encoded protein is CASRWRGFSYEQYF. The gene calls are TRBV6-5 and TRBJ2-7; D possibly corresponds to TRBD2 (6 bases). The CDR3 length is 14 residues. Germline V CDR1 and CDR2: MNHEY, SVGAGI. Trimming removed 11 bases at V and 0 bases at J, with 17 bases between.

The chain uses TRBV2 and TRBJ1-2; weak D call: TRBD1 (6 bases). CDR1 is SNHLY and CDR2 is FYNNEI in the germline V gene. V lost 8 bases and J lost 7, with 23 bases in between. CDR3 length equals 15 residues. CDR3 protein: CASSPNGGGPRGYTF. The CDR3 nucleotides read TGTGCCAGCTCCCCTAACGGCGGGGGCCCCCGTGGCTACACCTTC. Complete variable domain (other parts from reference TRBV2 and TRBJ1-2): EPEVTQTPSHQVTQMGQEVILRCVPISNHLYFYWYRQILGQKVEFLVSFYNNEISEKSEIFDDQFSVERPDGSNFTLKIRSTKLEDSAMYFCASSPNGGGPRGYTFGSGTRLTVV.

The chain couples TRBV5-4 to TRBJ1-1; D is unresolved. V was pared by 0 bases and J by 0 bases, with 15 bases between. This CDR3 is 17 amino acids long. Per germline, CDR1 SGHNT and CDR2 YYREEE (reference sequence). The CDR3 DNA sequence: TGTGCCAGCAGCTTGGGGGGAGCCAGGATGATGAACACTGAAGCTTTCTTT. Its translation: CASSLGGARMMNTEAFF.